Below, 26 T cell receptor beta chains from the same sample are listed, as sequenced in a study of blood T cell repertoires in COVID-19. This table comes from immunoSEQ multiplex PCR, and its TCRdb copy is limited to in-frame clones, with some not included. Here the sample spans 350,000 to 550,000 clones, about 89% being singletons. Material for sequencing was peripheral blood. All receptors derive from a woman between 25 and 40 years old with acute or convalescent COVID-19.

This clone was detected only once. The chain links TRBV2 to TRBJ2-1, with TRBD1 matching over 7 bases. Trimming at V came to 4 bases and at J to 4 bases, leaving 10 bases not matched to a gene. Germline V CDR1 and CDR2: SNHLY, FYNNEI. The CDR3 length is 16 residues. This CDR3 reads CASSAGTVAPYNEQFF. The CDR3 nucleotides are TGTGCCAGCAGTGCGGGGACAGTGGCCCCGTACAATGAGCAGTTCTTC.

This clone was seen a few times. The V gene is TRBV18, the J gene TRBJ2-7; D perhaps matches TRBD1 (6 bases). Trimming took off 6 bases at V and 5 bases at J, with 17 bases between the two ends. This CDR3 is 14 amino acids long. Germline CDR1 reads KGHSH; CDR2 reads LQKENI. The CDR3 loop is CASSELQGWHEQYF. CDR3 bases: TGTGCCAGCTCCGAGCTACAGGGTTGGCACGAGCAGTACTTC.

This clone occurred once. The gene calls are TRBV6-6 and TRBJ1-6; tentative D call: TRBD1 (6 bases). This CDR3 comprises 14 residues. The V and J ends lost 6 bases and 7 bases respectively, with 13 bases between them. Germline V lookup: CDR1 MNHNY, CDR2 SVGAGI (reference sequence). CDR3 DNA: TGTGCCAGCAGGGTGGCCAGGGGAAATTCACCCCTCCACTTT. It encodes CASRVARGNSPLHF.

This chain uses TRBV29-1 with TRBJ2-7; 9 positions agree with TRBD1. In germline, CDR1 is SQVTM, CDR2 ANQGSEA. The CDR3 has 15 amino acids. Trimming at V came to 7 bases and at J to 1 base, leaving 11 bases not matched to a gene. The CDR3 loop is CSGRTGAGPSYEQYF. The CDR3 nucleotides are TGCAGCGGCCGGACAGGGGCGGGACCTTCCTACGAGCAGTACTTC.

The chain is built from TRBV4-1 and TRBJ1-4; TRBD1 might be the D (5 bases). CDR1 is MGHRA, CDR2 YSYEKL, per germline. V was cut by 1 base and J by 8 bases, with 17 bases left in between. CDR3 length: 16 amino acids. The CDR3, as DNA: TGCGCCAGCAGCCAAGGAAGTCAGGGATTACGGGAAAAACTGTTTTTT. Encoded protein: CASSQGSQGLREKLFF.

CDR3 nucleotide sequence: TGTGCCAGCCGAGCCGGGACATCAACTTCACCCCTCCACTTT. It specifies CASRAGTSTSPLHF. The chain has TRBV18 and TRBJ1-6; D might be TRBD1 (6 bases). This CDR3 has 14 residues. Per germline, CDR1 KGHSH and CDR2 LQKENI. Trimming pared 8 bases from V and 9 bases from J, leaving 17 bases between.

This clone was detected once. The chain links TRBV28 to TRBJ2-5; TRBD1 matches at 7 bases. Losses at the gene ends were 5 bases for V and 1 base for J; bases not matched to a gene: 10. The CDR3 is made up of 16 amino acids. Germline lookup yields CDR1 MDHEN and CDR2 SYDVKM. CDR3 amino acids: CASSPPGQYTQETQYF. The CDR3 bases are TGTGCCAGCAGTCCTCCGGGACAGTACACCCAAGAGACCCAGTACTTC.

The chain is built from TRBV5-1 and TRBJ2-5; 13 nucleotides match TRBD2. Looked up from germline, CDR1 is SGHRS and CDR2 is YFSETQ. CDR3 size: 15 residues. V lost 2 bases and J lost 4; bases outside the gene matches: 2. The CDR3 DNA sequence: TGCGCCAGCAGCTTTACTAGCGGGGGGGCAGAGACCCAGTACTTC. Its translation is CASSFTSGGAETQYF.

The CDR3 region is CASSRGYPIYYEQYF. DNA for the CDR3: TGTGCCAGCAGCAGAGGGTACCCGATTTACTACGAGCAGTACTTC. The rearrangement joins TRBV9 to TRBJ2-7; possibly TRBD2 for D (5 bases). CDR1 and CDR2 (germline): SGDLS, YYNGEE. The V gene lost 4 bases and the J gene lost 3 bases, with 17 bases spanning the gap. This CDR3 is 15 amino acids long.

The chain joins TRBV12-5 to TRBJ1-2; TRBD1 matches at 7 bases. The CDR3 has 12 residues. V gave up 6 bases and J gave up 7 bases; unmatched junction bases: 5. Germline CDR1 and CDR2: LGHNT and FRNRAP. CDR3 amino acids: CASGPGGFGYTF. CDR3 coding DNA: TGTGCTAGTGGACCAGGGGGATTTGGCTACACCTTC.

V usage is TRBV28 and J usage is TRBJ1-2, with D perhaps TRBD1 (5 bases). CDR1 and CDR2 from the germline V gene are MDHEN and SYDVKM. This CDR3 has 14 residues. Trimming left V 8 bases short and J 3 bases short, with 16 bases between. The DNA of the CDR3 is TGTGCCAGCCGCCGCGGGGGAGCTTACTATGGCTACACCTTC. This translates into CASRRGGAYYGYTF.

The J gene is TRBJ2-2, the V gene TRBV5-1, with D uncertain. Germline V lookup: CDR1 SGHRS, CDR2 YFSETQ. The CDR3 is 15 residues long. V was cut by 0 bases and J by 6 bases, with 12 bases left in between. CDR3 loop: CASSLVYSRSGELFF. CDR3 nucleotides: TGCGCCAGCAGCTTGGTTTACTCCCGGTCCGGGGAGCTGTTTTTT.

V is TRBV10-2 and J is TRBJ2-4, with D maybe TRBD1 (5 bases). CDR1 is WSHSY and CDR2 is SAAADI in the germline V gene. With 0 bases removed from V and 7 bases from J, the gap between germline ends came to 10 bases. The CDR3 sequence is 14 residues long. The CDR3 reads CASSESAGWNIQYF. In nucleotides, the CDR3 is TGCGCCAGCAGTGAGTCTGCAGGGTGGAACATTCAGTACTTC.

The chain employs TRBV7-2 and TRBJ2-7, with D hard to call. Germline assignment: CDR1 SGHTA and CDR2 FQGNSA. Trimming left V 0 bases short and J 3 bases short, with 6 bases between. CDR3 length: 13 residues. CDR3 in amino acids: CASSLAPYYEQYF. CDR3 DNA sequence: TGTGCCAGCAGCTTAGCGCCCTACTACGAGCAGTACTTC.

The count of this clone is one. V usage is TRBV11-2 and J usage is TRBJ2-7; TRBD1 matches 10 bases. CDR1 SGHAT and CDR2 FQNNGV come from the germline V gene. This CDR3 comprises 16 residues. J was trimmed by 11 bases and V by 6 bases; bases with no gene match: 19. CDR3 residues: CASSSNRRDRGTGKYF. As DNA, the CDR3 is TGTGCCAGCAGTTCAAACCGCCGGGACAGGGGAACCGGGAAGTACTTC.

The CDR3 loop is CASSSGQGDTQYF. The CDR3 DNA reads as TGTGCCAGCAGCTCAGGCCAGGGAGATACGCAGTATTTT. This sequence joins TRBV7-2 and TRBJ2-3; TRBD1 might be the D (5 bases). V was trimmed by 4 bases and J by 5 bases, leaving 10 bases between them. Looked up from germline, CDR1 is SGHTA and CDR2 is FQGNSA. The CDR3 extends over 13 amino acids.

The V and J genes are TRBV30 and TRBJ2-2; 11 nucleotides align to TRBD2. This CDR3 has 18 amino acids. Trimming took 3 bases from V and 7 from J; bases not matched to a gene: 16. The germline gives CDR1 GTSNPN, CDR2 SVGIG (reference sequence). CDR3 protein: CAWSRDWLAGGRGGELFF. Here the CDR3 DNA reads TGTGCCTGGAGCCGGGATTGGCTAGCGGGGGGCAGGGGCGGGGAGCTGTTTTTT. The full variable domain, rest sourced from reference TRBV30 and TRBJ2-2, is SQTIHQWPATLVQPVGSPLSLECTVEGTSNPNLYWYRQAAGRGLQLLFYSVGIGQISSEVPQNLSASRPQDRQFILSSKKLLLSDSGFYLCAWSRDWLAGGRGGELFFGEGSRLTVL.

This clone was counted once. This CDR3 reads CASSLPGVTNEKLFF. DNA for the CDR3: TGTGCCAGCAGCTTACCGGGTGTAACTAATGAAAAACTGTTTTTT. J is TRBJ1-4 and V is TRBV11-2, with D unresolved. CDR1 is SGHAT, CDR2 FQNNGV, per germline. The CDR3 sequence is 15 residues long. The V and J ends lost 2 bases and 1 base respectively, with 8 bases between them. The complete variable domain, with remaining parts taken from reference TRBV11-2 and TRBJ1-4, reads EAGVAQSPRYKIIEKRQSVAFWCNPISGHATLYWYQQILGQGPKLLIQFQNNGVVDDSQLPKDRFSAERLKGVDSTLKIQPAKLEDSAVYLCASSLPGVTNEKLFFGSGTQLSVL.

The V and J genes are TRBV6-5 and TRBJ2-1; 7 nucleotides align to TRBD1. The CDR3 runs to 14 residues. Germline V gives CDR1 MNHEY, CDR2 SVGAGI. Trimming took 10 bases from V and 8 from J; bases not matched to a gene: 14. The DNA of the CDR3 is TGTGCCACCTCTCGGGGCAGGGGGATGGATGAGCAGTTCTTC. It specifies CATSRGRGMDEQFF.

This clone was picked up one time. V and J are TRBV18 and TRBJ1-2; the D gene is possibly TRBD1 (5 bases). V was shortened by 3 bases and J by 0 bases, with 17 bases between the two germline ends. Germline V gene sequence: CDR1 KGHSH, CDR2 LQKENI. This CDR3 contains 17 residues. The CDR3 sequence is CASSPFSMTDPNYGYTF. CDR3 sequence (DNA): TGTGCCAGCTCACCCTTTTCCATGACAGACCCTAACTATGGCTACACCTTC. The variable domain in full, completed from reference TRBV18 and TRBJ1-2, reads NAGVMQNPRHLVRRRGQEARLRCSPMKGHSHVYWYRQLPEEGLKFMVYLQKENIIDESGMPKERFSAEFPKEGPSILRIQQVVRGDSAAYFCASSPFSMTDPNYGYTFGSGTRLTVV.

The chain joins TRBV9 to TRBJ2-2, with a tentative D call TRBD2 (5 bases). There are 16 residues in the CDR3. V lost 0 bases and J 3 bases, leaving 12 bases between the germline ends. Germline V gene lookup returns CDR1 SGDLS and CDR2 YYNGEE. The CDR3 DNA follows: TGTGCCAGCAGCGTAGATGGAACAGCGGACACCGGGGAGCTGTTTTTT. This sequence encodes CASSVDGTADTGELFF.

In DNA form, the CDR3 reads TGTGCCAGCAGTTACTCAAATCCCCTAAACACAGATACGCAGTATTTT. It is translated as CASSYSNPLNTDTQYF. The rearrangement joins TRBV6-5 to TRBJ2-3; no firm D call. The CDR3 covers 16 residues. Germline CDR1 is MNHEY and CDR2 is SVGAGI. V shed 0 bases and J shed 2 bases, with 12 bases lying between them.

V usage is TRBV6-5 and J usage is TRBJ2-1, with D possibly TRBD1 on 6 matching bases. Per germline, CDR1 MNHEY and CDR2 SVGAGI. CDR3 size: 12 residues. Trimming shortened V by 8 bases and J by 8 bases, and 13 bases separated the two germline ends. The chain's CDR3 is CASRTGHHEQFF. The CDR3 region has the DNA TGTGCCAGCCGAACAGGGCATCATGAGCAGTTCTTC.

The chain carries TRBV9 and TRBJ1-2; D possibly corresponds to TRBD1 (6 bases). Germline lookup yields CDR1 SGDLS and CDR2 YYNGEE. Trimming stripped 0 bases from V and 7 bases from J, with 16 bases between. The CDR3 sequence is 15 residues long. CDR3 sequence (DNA): TGTGCCAGCAGCGTAGGGACAGCGGGGAATCGTGGCTACACCTTC. It codes for CASSVGTAGNRGYTF.

The chain couples TRBV24-1 to TRBJ2-6, with D possibly being TRBD2 (5 bases). CDR1 is KGHDR, CDR2 SFDVKD, per germline. The CDR3 has 16 amino acids. With 10 bases removed from V and 2 bases from J, the gap between germline ends came to 17 bases. The DNA for the CDR3 is TGTGCCACGAATAGCGCCTTCTGGACTGGGGCCAACGTCCTGACTTTC. This codes for CATNSAFWTGANVLTF.

This clone was detected only once. This rearrangement joins TRBV4-2 to TRBJ2-5; the match to TRBD1 covers 8 bases. Trimming at V came to 2 bases and at J to 4 bases, leaving 3 bases not matched to a gene. Germline CDR1 is LGHNA and CDR2 is YNFKEQ. The CDR3 extends over 14 amino acids. The CDR3 reads CASSQTRGRETQYF. The CDR3 coding sequence is TGTGCCAGCAGCCAAACCAGGGGGCGAGAGACCCAGTACTTC.